This T cell receptor (beta chain) stems from a study of shared clonotypes between healthy human individuals. The study's findings and limits: For naive CD4 cells, 4.5% to 6.5% of clonotypes were shared across a few donors.

Method: immunoSEQ multiplex PCR; TCRdb's copy keeps in-frame clones and lacks some. Among approximately 1,000,000 clones listed, roughly 80% were seen once. The CDR3 contains 15 residues. CDR1 is SGHKS, CDR2 YYEKEE, per germline (reference sequence). The V end lost 4 bases, the J end lost 3 bases, and 16 bases lay between the germline ends. The study drew its donors from healthy HIV-negative adults without recent acute infections or vaccinations. Regarding this clone: The antigen remains undetermined.

This rearrangement joins TRBV5-5 to TRBJ1-2; no clear D gene. Sequenced input: memory CD4+ T cells from PBMCs. Subset specified: CD45RA-negative fraction. This TCR was recovered from a man between 18 and 29 years old in good health. Some clones in this sample may be carry-over from other donors' samples. The CDR3 DNA reads as TGTGCCAGCAGCCTGAGCCCGTCTCTGTACTATGGCTACACCTTC. Its protein product is CASSLSPSLYYGYTF.